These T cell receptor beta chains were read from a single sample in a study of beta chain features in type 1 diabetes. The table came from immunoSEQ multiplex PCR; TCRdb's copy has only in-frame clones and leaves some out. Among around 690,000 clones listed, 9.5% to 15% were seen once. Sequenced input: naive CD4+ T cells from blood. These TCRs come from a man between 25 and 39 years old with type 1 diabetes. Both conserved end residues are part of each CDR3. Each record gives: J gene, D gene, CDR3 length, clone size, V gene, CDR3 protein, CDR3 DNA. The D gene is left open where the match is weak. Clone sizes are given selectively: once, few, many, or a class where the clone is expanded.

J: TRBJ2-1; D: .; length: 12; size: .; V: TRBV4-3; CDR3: CASSQGGNEQFF; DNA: TGCGCCAGCAGCCAAGGGGGAAATGAGCAGTTCTTC
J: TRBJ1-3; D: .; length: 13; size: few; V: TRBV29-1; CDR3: CSAQESSGNTIYF; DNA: TGCAGCGCGCAGGAATCCTCTGGAAACACCATATATTTT
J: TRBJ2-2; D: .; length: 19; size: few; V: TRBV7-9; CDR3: CASSPRVGRANANTGELFF; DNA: TGTGCCAGCAGCCCCCGAGTGGGCAGGGCAAACGCGAACACCGGGGAGCTGTTTTTT
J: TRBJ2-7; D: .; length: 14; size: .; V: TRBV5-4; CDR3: CASSAGTGTYEQYF; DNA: TGTGCCAGCAGCGCTGGGACTGGGACCTACGAGCAGTACTTC
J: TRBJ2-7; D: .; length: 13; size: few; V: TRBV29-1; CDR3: CSVEGQFSYEQYF; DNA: TGCAGCGTTGAAGGCCAGTTCTCCTACGAGCAGTACTTC
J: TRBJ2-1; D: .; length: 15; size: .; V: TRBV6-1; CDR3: CASSESPGGFREQFF; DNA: TGTGCCAGCAGTGAATCGCCTGGGGGGTTTCGCGAGCAGTTCTTC
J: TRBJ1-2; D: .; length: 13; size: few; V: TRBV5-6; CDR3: CASSLERAYGYTF; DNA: TGTGCCAGCAGCTTGGAGCGAGCTTACGGCTACACCTTC
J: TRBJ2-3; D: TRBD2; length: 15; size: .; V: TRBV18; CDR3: CASSTGTSGGDTQYF; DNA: TGTGCCAGCTCAACCGGGACTAGCGGGGGAGATACGCAGTATTTT
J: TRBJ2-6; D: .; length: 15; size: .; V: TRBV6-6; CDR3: CATSRGLSGANVLTF; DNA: TGTGCCACCTCCCGGGGGCTATCTGGGGCCAACGTCCTGACTTTC
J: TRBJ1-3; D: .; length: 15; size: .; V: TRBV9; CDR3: CASSVDRSSGNTIYF; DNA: TGTGCCAGCAGCGTAGACCGCAGCTCTGGAAACACCATATATTTT
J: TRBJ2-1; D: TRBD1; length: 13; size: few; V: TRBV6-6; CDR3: CASSSDRVNEQFF; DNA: TGTGCCAGCAGTTCCGACAGGGTTAATGAGCAGTTCTTC
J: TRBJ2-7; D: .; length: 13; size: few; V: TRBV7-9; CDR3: CASSLDDLREQYF; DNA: TGTGCCAGCAGCTTAGACGACCTCCGGGAGCAGTACTTC
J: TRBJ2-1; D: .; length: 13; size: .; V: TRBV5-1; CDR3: CASSPGTVSGQFF; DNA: TGCGCCAGCAGCCCCGGGACCGTATCGGGGCAGTTCTTC
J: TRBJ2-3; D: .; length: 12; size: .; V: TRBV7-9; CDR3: CASSPLRDTQYF; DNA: TGTGCCAGCAGCCCACTACGAGATACGCAGTATTTT
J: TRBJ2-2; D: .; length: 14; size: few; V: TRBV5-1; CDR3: CASSFNDRTGELFF; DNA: TGCGCCAGCAGCTTTAATGACAGGACCGGGGAGCTGTTTTTT
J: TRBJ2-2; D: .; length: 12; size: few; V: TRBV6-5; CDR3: CASSGTSGELFF; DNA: TGTGCCAGCAGTGGAACTAGCGGGGAGCTGTTTTTT